This TCR beta chain was recorded in a study of CD8 T cells in ankylosing spondylitis (dated by TCRdb to 2016 to 2017). At the level of the whole study: The study profiled T cell receptor beta repertoires in healthy donors and ankylosing spondylitis patients to find disease-linked TCR variants. The whole study cohort included roughly 110 healthy donors and about two dozen ankylosing spondylitis patients. Peripheral blood was sampled, and synovial fluid was additionally collected from ankylosing spondylitis patients. Points the paper makes about the study in general: Significant enrichment of the disease-linked clones was reported in matched synovial fluid samples from ankylosing spondylitis patients. The disease-linked clones had a CD8+ phenotype and were found at relatively low frequencies in peripheral blood. Blood from ankylosing spondylitis patients appeared to be characterized by a TCR beta motif made up of about 8 highly homologous amino acid variants. Some motif variants had previously been reported in the synovial fluid and blood of reactive arthritis patients, which suggests shared mechanisms of disease initiation.

In the germline V gene, CDR1 corresponds to SGHTA and CDR2 to FQGNSA. From the cysteine through the phenylalanine, the CDR3 covers 15 amino acids. Only CDR3 DNA remains: 45 bases, in frame from the first base. Relative to germline, V is 1 base shorter and J is 6 bases shorter, with 16 bases between their ends. The table lists this clonotype with a few counts. There is no known antigen for this receptor. No base quality values were provided; no much bigger clone lies one nucleotide off. Sequencing was performed on an Illumina HiSeq 2500. Quantitative 5'-RACE with molecular barcodes was used to prepare TCR beta libraries. In the paper's pipeline: A new computational method, built on a probabilistic model of VDJ rearrangement, was used to identify disease-linked TCR variants. TCRdb ran its own pipeline on the public reads, namely fastp trimming at Q25 and MiXCR clone calling, and kept in-frame beta chains. Every entry covers one CDR3 protein and lists the most common genes and DNA from its rows. The V and J calls follow TCRdb's processing rather than the paper's. The sample has some 300,000 distinct CDR3 sequences on record, 20% to 25% of them singletons. The top ten constitute roughly 3.6% of the sample.

The sequence derives from a female donor with ankylosing spondylitis or in good health (not recorded which). Source material: blood, either unsorted or a sorted T cell fraction (not recorded which). The chain was built from TRBV7-2 and TRBJ2-7; a tentative D call is TRBD2 (5 bases match). CDR3 protein: CASSLVSVLEGEQYF. Here is the DNA: TGTGCCAGCAGCTTAGTCTCCGTACTAGAAGGCGAGCAGTACTTC.